This paragraph reports one TCR beta chain. Antigen: not known. Distinct nucleotide sequences in the sample also encode this CDR3. Genomic DNA from unsorted samples was obtained from around 99 million PBMCs (per sample). CDR3 length equals 14 residues. V lost 6 bases, J lost 0 bases, and 6 bases lay in between. Germline V gene data show CDR1 as KGHSH and CDR2 as LQKENI. This sample stems from a study of shared clonotypes between healthy human individuals. Bulk PBMC genomic DNA spanned ten immunoSEQ deep plates. Produced via immunoSEQ multiplex PCR; TCRdb's table is partial and in-frame only. The sample has about 490,000 clones; approximately 80% are singletons. Study-wide points: Represented diversity, genetic and exposure-history alike, was limited by few donors.

The sequence derives from a woman in her thirties or forties in good health. Some clones in this sample may be carry-over from other donors' samples. The sample consisted of PBMCs. The chain combines TRBV18 with TRBJ2-6, with D hard to call. CDR3 DNA: TGTGCCAGCTCCCCCGACTCTGGGGCCAACGTCCTGACTTTC. This translates into CASSPDSGANVLTF.